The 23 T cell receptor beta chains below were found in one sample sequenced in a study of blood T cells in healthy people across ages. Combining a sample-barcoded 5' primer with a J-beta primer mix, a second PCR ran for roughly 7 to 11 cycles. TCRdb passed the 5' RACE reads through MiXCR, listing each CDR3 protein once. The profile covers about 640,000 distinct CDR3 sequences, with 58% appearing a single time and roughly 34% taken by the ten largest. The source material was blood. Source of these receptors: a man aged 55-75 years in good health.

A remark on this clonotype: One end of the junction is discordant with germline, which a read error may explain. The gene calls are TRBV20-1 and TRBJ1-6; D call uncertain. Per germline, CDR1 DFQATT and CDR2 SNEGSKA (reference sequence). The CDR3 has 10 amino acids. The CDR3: CSASPSPLHF. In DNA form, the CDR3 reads TGCAGCGCTAGCCCTTCACCCCTCCACTTT.

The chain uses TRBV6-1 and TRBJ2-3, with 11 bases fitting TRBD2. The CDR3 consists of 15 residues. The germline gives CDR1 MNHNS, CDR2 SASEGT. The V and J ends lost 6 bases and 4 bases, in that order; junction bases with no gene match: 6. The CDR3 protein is CASRGLGLAADTQYF. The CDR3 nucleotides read TGTGCCAGCAGGGGGTTGGGACTAGCGGCAGATACGCAGTATTTT.

CDR3 amino acids: CASSLEDRGPVRETQYF. The CDR3 coding sequence is TGTGCCAGCAGTTTAGAGGACAGGGGCCCAGTCCGGGAGACCCAGTACTTC. The rearrangement links TRBV28 to TRBJ2-4, with TRBD1 identical over 9 bases. The DNA end is more similar to TRBJ2-5, so the J call may be wrong. The CDR3 is 17 amino acids. The germline CDR1 and CDR2 sequences are MDHEN and SYDVKM.

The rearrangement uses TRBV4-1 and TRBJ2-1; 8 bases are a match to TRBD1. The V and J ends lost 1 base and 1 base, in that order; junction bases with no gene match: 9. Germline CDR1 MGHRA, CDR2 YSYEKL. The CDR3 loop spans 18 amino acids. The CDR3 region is CASSQGPNRGRSYNEQFF. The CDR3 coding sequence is TGCGCCAGCAGCCAAGGTCCCAACAGGGGGAGGTCCTACAATGAGCAGTTCTTC.

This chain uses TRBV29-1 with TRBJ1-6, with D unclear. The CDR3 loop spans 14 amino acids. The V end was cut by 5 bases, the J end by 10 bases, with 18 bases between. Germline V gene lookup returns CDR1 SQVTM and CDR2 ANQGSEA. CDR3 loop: CSVRAVGQDSPLHF. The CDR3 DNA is TGCAGCGTTAGGGCAGTCGGCCAAGACTCACCCCTCCACTTT.

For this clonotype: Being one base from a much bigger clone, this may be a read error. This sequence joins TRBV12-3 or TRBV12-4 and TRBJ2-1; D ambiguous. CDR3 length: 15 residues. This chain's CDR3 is CASSLVGSSYKEQFF. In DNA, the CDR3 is TGTGCCAGCAGTTTAGTGGGCAGCTCCTACAAGGAGCAGTTCTTC.

In DNA, the CDR3 is TGCGCCAGCAGCTTAGCCGGGACATTGGGGACCAGTGGCTACACCTTC. Translating it yields CASSLAGTLGTSGYTF. The chain recombines TRBV5-1 with TRBJ1-2; TRBD1 might be the D (6 bases). The germline V gene has CDR1 SGHRS and CDR2 YFSETQ. V was shortened by 2 bases and J by 7 bases, with 21 bases between the two germline ends. The CDR3 is 16 amino acids.

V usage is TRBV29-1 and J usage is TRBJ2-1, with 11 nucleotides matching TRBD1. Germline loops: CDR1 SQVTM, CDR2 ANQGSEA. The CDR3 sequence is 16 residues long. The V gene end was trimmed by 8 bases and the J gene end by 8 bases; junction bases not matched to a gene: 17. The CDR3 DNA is TGCAGCCATACTCCCGGGACAGGGGGACCACGCTATGAGCAGTTCTTC. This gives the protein CSHTPGTGGPRYEQFF.

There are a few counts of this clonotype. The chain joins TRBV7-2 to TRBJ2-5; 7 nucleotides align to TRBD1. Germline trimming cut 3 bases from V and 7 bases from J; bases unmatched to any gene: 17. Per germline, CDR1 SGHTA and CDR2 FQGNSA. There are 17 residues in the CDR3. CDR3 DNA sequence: TGTGCCAGCAGCTTCTCGACGACAGGGACGGTGTCCTGGACCCAGTACTTC. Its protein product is CASSFSTTGTVSWTQYF.

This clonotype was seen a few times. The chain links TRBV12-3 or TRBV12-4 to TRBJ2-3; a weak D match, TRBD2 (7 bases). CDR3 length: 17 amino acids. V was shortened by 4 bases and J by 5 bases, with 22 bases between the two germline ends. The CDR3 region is CASSSLVGGGAVDTQYF. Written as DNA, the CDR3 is TGTGCCAGCAGTTCCCTAGTGGGAGGGGGGGCCGTAGATACGCAGTATTTT.

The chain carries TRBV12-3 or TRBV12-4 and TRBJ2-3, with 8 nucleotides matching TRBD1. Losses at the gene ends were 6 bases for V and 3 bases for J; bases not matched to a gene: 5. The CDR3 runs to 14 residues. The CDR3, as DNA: TGTGCCAGCAGGGACAGGGTGGGAACAGATACGCAGTATTTT. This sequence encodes CASRDRVGTDTQYF.

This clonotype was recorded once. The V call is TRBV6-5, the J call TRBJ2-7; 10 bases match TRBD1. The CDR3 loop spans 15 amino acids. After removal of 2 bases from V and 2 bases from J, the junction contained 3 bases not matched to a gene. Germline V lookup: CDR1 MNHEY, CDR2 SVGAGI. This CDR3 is CASSYPGQGPYEQYF. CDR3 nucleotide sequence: TGTGCCAGCAGTTACCCGGGACAGGGGCCCTACGAGCAGTACTTC.

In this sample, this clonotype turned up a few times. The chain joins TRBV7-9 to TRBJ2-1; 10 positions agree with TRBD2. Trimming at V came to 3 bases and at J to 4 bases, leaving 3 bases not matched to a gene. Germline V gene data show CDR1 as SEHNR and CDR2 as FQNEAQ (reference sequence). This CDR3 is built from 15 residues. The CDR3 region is CASSLLAGVYNEQFF. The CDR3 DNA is TGTGCCAGCAGCTTGCTAGCGGGGGTATACAATGAGCAGTTCTTC.

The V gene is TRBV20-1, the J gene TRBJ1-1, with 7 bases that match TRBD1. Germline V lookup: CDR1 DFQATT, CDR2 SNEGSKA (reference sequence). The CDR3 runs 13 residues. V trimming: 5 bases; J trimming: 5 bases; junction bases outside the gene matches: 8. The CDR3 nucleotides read TGCAGTGCTTTAGCAGGGGGTAGGACTGAAGCTTTCTTT. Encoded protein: CSALAGGRTEAFF.

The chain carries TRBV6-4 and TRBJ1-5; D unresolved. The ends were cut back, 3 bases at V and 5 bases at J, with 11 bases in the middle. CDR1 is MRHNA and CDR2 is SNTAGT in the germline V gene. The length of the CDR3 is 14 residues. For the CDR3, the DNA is TGTGCCAGCAGTGAAAGGCGACCTGATCAGCCCCAGCATTTT. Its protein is CASSERRPDQPQHF.

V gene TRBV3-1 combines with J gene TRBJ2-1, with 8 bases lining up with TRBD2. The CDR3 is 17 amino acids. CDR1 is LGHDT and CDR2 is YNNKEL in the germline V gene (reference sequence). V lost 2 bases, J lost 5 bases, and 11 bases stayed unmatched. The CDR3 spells CASSQRSSGGDNNEQFF. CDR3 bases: TGTGCCAGCAGCCAAAGATCGTCCGGGGGGGATAACAATGAGCAGTTCTTC.

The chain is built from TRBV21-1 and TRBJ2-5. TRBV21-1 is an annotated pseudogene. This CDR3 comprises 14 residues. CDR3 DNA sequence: TGTGCCAGCAGCAAAGGGAACCGCCAAGAGACCCAGTACTTC. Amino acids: CASSKGNRQETQYF.

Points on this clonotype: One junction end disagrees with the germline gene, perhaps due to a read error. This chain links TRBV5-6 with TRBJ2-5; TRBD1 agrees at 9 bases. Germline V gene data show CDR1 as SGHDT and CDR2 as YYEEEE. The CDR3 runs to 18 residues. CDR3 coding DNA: TGTGCCTGCAGCTCGGACAGGGGATCAGTCGGGGGACAAGAGACCCAGTACTTC. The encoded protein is CACSSDRGSVGGQETQYF.

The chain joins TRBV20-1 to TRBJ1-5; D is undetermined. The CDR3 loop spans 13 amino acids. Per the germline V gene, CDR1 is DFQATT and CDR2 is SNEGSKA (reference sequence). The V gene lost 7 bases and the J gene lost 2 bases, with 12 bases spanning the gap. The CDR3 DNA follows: TGCAGTGGCCAGGTGGACCGCAATCAGCCCCAGCATTTT. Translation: CSGQVDRNQPQHF.

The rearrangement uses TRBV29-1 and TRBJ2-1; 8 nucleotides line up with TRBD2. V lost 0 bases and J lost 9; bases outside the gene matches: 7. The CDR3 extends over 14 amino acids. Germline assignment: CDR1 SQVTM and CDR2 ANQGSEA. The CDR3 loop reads CSVEELAVGGEQFF. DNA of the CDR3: TGCAGCGTTGAAGAACTAGCGGTTGGCGGTGAGCAGTTCTTC.

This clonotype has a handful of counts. This CDR3 is CASFRQGSQETQYF. The CDR3 coding sequence is TGCGCCAGTTTTCGACAGGGGTCCCAAGAGACCCAGTACTTC. The chain combines TRBV5-1 with TRBJ2-5; 8 nucleotides agree with TRBD1. The CDR3 extends over 14 amino acids. Trimming cost V 8 bases and J 1 base; bases outside gene matches: 7. Germline assignment: CDR1 SGHRS and CDR2 YFSETQ.

The CDR3 sequence: CASSPGLERNSPLHF. The CDR3 bases are TGCGCCAGCAGCCCGGGCCTGGAACGGAATTCACCCCTCCACTTT. The chain carries TRBV5-1 and TRBJ1-6; the D is unclear. CDR1 is SGHRS, CDR2 YFSETQ, per germline. The CDR3 loop spans 15 amino acids. Trimming took 4 bases from V and 7 from J, leaving 15 bases between them. Full variable domain (rest looked up from reference TRBV5-1 and TRBJ1-6): KAGVTQTPRYLIKTRGQQVTLSCSPISGHRSVSWYQQTPGQGLQFLFEYFSETQRNKGNFPGRFSGRQFSNSRSEMNVSTLELGDSALYLCASSPGLERNSPLHFGNGTRLTVT.

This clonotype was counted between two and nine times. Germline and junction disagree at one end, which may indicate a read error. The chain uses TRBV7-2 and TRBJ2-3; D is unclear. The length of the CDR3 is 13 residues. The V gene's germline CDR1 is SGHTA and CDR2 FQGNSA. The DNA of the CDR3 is TGTGCCAGCAGCGTAGCCCTTACAGATACGCAGTATTTT. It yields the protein CASSVALTDTQYF.